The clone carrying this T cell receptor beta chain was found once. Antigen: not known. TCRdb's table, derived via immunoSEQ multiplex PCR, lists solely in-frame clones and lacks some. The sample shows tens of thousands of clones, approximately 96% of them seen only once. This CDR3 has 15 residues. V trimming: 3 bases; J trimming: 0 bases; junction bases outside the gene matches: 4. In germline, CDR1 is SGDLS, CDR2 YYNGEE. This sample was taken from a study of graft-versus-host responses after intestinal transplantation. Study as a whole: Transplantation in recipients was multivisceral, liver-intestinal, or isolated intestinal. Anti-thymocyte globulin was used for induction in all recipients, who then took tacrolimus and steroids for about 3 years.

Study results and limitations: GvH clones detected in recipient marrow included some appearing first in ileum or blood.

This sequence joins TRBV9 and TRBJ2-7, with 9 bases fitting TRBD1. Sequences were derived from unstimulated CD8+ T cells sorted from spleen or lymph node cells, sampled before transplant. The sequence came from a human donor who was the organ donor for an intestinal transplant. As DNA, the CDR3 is TGTGCCAGCAGCGCAGGGACAGGGAGCTCCTACGAGCAGTACTTC. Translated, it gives CASSAGTGSSYEQYF. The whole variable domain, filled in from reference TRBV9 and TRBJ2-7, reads DSGVTQTPKHLITATGQRVTLRCSPRSGDLSVYWYQQSLDQGLQFLIQYYNGEERAKGNILERFSAQQFPDLHSELNLSSLELGDSALYFCASSAGTGSSYEQYFGPGTRLTVT.